This T cell receptor (beta chain) was documented in a study of blood T cell repertoires in COVID-19. About the study: Italy, Spain and the United States were the sources of the convalescent and acute COVID-19 samples. T cells, B-cell-depleted T cells, or PBMCs provided the cDNA or gDNA that served as material.

Germline CDR1 ENHRY, CDR2 SYGVKD. The germline V and J ends were trimmed by 5 bases and 0 bases, with 11 bases remaining between them. The CDR3 runs 15 residues. In the original workflow: Reference gene primers were amplified, and this amplification served to estimate nucleated cell counts. The assay was immunoSEQ multiplex PCR, and TCRdb's table has in-frame clones only and misses some. D and trimming were read from the DNA, whereas the V and J calls and clone size are those reported in that table. Of around 400,000 clones listed, 70% to 90% are singletons. Seattle enrolled patients during active infection and tracked them longitudinally.

What was sequenced was peripheral blood. This rearrangement joins TRBV10-3 to TRBJ1-3; TRBD1 is a possible D gene (5 bases). This TCR was sampled from an older woman with COVID-19, enrolled during active disease. DNA of the CDR3: TGTGCCATCAGTCTTGACAGAAGCTCTGGAAACACCATATATTTT. It is translated as CAISLDRSSGNTIYF.